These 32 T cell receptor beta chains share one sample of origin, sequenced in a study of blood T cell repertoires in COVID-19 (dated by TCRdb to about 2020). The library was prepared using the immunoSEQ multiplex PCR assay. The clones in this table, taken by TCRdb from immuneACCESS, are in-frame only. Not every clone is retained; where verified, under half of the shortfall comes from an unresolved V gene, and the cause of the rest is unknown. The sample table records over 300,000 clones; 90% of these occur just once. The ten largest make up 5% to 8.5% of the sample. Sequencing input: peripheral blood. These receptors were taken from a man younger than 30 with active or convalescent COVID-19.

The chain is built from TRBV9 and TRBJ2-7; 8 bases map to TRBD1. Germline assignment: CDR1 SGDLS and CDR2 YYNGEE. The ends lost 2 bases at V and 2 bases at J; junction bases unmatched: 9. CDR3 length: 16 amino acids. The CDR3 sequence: CASSVSDRGRTYEQYF. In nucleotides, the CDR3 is TGTGCCAGCAGCGTGTCAGACAGGGGACGGACCTACGAGCAGTACTTC.

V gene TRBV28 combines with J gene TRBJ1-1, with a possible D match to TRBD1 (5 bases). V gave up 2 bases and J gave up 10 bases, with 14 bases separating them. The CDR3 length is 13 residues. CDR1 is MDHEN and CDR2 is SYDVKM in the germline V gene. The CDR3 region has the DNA TGTGCCAGCAGTTTACCAGGGAAACGGTTAGCTTTCTTT. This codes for CASSLPGKRLAFF.

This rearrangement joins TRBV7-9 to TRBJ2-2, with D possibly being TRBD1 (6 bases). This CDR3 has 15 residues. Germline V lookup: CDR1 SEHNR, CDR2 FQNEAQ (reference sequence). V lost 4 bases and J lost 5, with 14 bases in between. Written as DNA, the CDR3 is TGTGCCAGCAGCTCTAGGGCAGGGGTGACCGGGGAGCTGTTTTTT. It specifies CASSSRAGVTGELFF.

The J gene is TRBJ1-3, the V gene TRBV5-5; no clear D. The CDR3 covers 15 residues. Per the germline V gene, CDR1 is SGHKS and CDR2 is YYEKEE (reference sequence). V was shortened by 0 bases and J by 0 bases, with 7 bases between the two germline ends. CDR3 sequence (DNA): TGTGCCAGCAGCTTGGAGCGGTACTCTGGAAACACCATATATTTT. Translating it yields CASSLERYSGNTIYF.

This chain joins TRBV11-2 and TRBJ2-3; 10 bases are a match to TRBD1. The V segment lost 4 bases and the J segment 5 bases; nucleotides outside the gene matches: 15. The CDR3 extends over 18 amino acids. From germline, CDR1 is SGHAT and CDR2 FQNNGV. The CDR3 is CASSSRAGTGVGGDTQYF. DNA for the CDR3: TGTGCCAGCAGCTCCCGGGCCGGGACAGGGGTAGGAGGAGATACGCAGTATTTT.

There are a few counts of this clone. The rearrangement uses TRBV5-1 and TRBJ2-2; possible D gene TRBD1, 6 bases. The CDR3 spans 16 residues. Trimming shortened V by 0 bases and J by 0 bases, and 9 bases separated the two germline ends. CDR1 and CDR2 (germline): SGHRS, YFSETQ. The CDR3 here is CASSLDRDPNTGELFF. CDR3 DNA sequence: TGCGCCAGCAGCTTGGACAGGGACCCGAACACCGGGGAGCTGTTTTTT.

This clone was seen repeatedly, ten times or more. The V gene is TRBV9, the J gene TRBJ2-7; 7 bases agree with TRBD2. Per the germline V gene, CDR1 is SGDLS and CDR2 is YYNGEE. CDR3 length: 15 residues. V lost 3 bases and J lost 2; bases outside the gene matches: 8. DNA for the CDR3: TGTGCCAGCAGCGGATCGGGGGGAAGGACCTACGAGCAGTACTTC. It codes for CASSGSGGRTYEQYF.

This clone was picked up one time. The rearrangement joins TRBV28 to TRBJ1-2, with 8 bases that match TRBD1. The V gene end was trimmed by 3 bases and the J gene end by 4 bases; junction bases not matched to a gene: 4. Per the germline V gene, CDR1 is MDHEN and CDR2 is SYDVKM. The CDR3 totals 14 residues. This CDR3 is CASSFGQGAYGYTF. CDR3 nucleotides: TGTGCCAGCAGTTTTGGACAGGGAGCCTATGGCTACACCTTC.

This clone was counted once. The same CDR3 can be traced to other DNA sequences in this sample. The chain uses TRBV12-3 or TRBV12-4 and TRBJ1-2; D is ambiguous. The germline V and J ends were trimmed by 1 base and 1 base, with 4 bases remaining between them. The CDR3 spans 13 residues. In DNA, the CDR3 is TGTGCCAGCAGTTTAGGCGGTAACTATGGCTACACCTTC. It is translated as CASSLGGNYGYTF.

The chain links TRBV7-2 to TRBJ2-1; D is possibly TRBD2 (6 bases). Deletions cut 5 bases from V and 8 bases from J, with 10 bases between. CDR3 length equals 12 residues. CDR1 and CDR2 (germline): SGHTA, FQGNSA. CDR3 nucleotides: TGTGCCAGCAGCCCGCTAGCGTATGAGCAGTTCTTC. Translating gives CASSPLAYEQFF.

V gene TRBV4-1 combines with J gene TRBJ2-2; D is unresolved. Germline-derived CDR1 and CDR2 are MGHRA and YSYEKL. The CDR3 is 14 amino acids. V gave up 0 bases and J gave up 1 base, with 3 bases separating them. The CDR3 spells CASSQDQNTGELFF. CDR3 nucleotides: TGCGCCAGCAGCCAAGATCAGAACACCGGGGAGCTGTTTTTT.

The CDR3 nucleotides read TGTGCCAGCAGTTACGGGCGAAGCTCCTACAATGAGCAGTTCTTC. Encoded protein: CASSYGRSSYNEQFF. The chain joins TRBV6-5 to TRBJ2-1; D gene uncertain. The germline V gene has CDR1 MNHEY and CDR2 SVGAGI. This CDR3 is 15 amino acids long. The germline V and J ends were trimmed by 2 bases and 0 bases, with 8 bases remaining between them.

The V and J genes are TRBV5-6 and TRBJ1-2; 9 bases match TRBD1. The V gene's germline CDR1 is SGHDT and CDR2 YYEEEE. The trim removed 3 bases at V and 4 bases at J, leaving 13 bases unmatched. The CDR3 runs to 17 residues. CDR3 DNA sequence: TGTGCCAGCAGCTCAAACTACGGACAGGGGATCCTCTATGGCTACACCTTC. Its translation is CASSSNYGQGILYGYTF.

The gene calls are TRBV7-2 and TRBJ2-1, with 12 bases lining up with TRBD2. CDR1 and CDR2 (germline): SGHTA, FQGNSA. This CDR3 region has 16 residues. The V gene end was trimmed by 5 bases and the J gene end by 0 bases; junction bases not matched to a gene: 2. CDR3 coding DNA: TGTGCCAGCAGCGTGGGACTAGCGGGCTCCTACAATGAGCAGTTCTTC. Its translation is CASSVGLAGSYNEQFF.

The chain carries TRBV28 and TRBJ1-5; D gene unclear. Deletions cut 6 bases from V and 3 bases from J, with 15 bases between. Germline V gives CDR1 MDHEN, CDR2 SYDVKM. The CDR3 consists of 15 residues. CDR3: CASSPRVKDNQPQHF. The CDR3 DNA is TGTGCCAGCAGCCCCCGGGTCAAGGACAATCAGCCCCAGCATTTT. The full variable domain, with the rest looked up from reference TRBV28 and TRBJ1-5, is DVKVTQSSRYLVKRTGEKVFLECVQDMDHENMFWYRQDPGLGLRLIYFSYDVKMKEKGDIPEGYSVSREKKERFSLILESASTNQTSMYLCASSPRVKDNQPQHFGDGTRLSIL.

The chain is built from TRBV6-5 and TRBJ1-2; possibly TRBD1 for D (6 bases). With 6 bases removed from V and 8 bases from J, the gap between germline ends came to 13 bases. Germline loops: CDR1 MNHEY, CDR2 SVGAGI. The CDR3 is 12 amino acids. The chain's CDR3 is CASSRTDEGYTF. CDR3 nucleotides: TGTGCCAGCAGCAGGACAGACGAGGGCTACACCTTC.

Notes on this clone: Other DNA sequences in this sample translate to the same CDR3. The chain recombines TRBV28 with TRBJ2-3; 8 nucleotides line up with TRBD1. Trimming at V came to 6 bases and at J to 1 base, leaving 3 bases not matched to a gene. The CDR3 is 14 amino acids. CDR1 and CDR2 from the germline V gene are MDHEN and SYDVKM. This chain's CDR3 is CASSSDRGTDTQYF. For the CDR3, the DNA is TGTGCCAGCAGCTCGGACAGGGGCACAGATACGCAGTATTTT.

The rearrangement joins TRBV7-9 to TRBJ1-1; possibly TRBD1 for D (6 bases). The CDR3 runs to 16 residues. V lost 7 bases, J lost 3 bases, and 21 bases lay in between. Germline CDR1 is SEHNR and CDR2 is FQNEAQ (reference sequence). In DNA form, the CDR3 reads TGTGCCAGCACCCGGACGGACAGACTCTCGTACACTGAAGCTTTCTTT. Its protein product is CASTRTDRLSYTEAFF.

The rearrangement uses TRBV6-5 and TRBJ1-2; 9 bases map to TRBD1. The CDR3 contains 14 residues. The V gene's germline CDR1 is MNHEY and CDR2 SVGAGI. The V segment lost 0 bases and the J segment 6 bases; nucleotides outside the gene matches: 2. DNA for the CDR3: TGTGCCAGCAGTTACTCCACAGGGGGCGATGGCTACACCTTC. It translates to CASSYSTGGDGYTF.

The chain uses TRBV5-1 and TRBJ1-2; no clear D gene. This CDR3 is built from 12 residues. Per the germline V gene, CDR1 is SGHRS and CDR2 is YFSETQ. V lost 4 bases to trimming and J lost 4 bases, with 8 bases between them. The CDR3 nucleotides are TGCGCCAGCAGCCCGGGGAGCTATGGCTACACCTTC. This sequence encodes CASSPGSYGYTF.

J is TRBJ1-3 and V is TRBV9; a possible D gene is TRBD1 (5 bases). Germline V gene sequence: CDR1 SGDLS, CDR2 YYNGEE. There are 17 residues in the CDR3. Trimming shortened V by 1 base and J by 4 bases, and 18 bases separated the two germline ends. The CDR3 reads CASSVSGHSLGGNTIYF. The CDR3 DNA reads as TGTGCCAGCAGCGTATCAGGACACTCCCTGGGGGGAAACACCATATATTTT.

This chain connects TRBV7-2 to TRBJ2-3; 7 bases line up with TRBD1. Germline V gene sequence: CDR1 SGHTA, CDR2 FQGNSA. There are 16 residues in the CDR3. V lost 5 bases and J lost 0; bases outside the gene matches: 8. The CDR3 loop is CASSPRPGQSTDTQYF. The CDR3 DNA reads TGTGCCAGCAGCCCCCGACCGGGACAGAGCACAGATACGCAGTATTTT. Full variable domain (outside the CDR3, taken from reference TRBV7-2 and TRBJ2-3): GAGVSQSPSNKVTEKGKDVELRCDPISGHTALYWYRQSLGQGLEFLIYFQGNSAPDKSGLPSDRFSAERTGGSVSTLTIQRTQQEDSAVYLCASSPRPGQSTDTQYFGPGTRLTVL.

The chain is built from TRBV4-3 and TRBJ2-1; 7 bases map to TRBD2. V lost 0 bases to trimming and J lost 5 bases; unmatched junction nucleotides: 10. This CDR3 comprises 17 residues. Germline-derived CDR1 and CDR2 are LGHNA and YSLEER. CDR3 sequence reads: CASSQEPRRTRDNEQFF. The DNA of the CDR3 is TGCGCCAGCAGCCAAGAGCCTCGGAGGACTAGGGACAATGAGCAGTTCTTC.

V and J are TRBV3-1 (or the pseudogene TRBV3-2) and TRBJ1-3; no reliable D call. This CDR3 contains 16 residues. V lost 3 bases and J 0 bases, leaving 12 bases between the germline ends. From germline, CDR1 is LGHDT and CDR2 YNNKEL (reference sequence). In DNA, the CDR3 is TGTGCCAGCAGCCACGAAACGGGGTTCTCTGGAAACACCATATATTTT. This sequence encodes CASSHETGFSGNTIYF.

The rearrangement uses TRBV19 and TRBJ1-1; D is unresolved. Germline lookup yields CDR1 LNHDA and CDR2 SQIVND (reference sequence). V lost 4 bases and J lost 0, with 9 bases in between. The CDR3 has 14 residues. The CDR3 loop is CASSTGYLNTEAFF. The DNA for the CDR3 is TGTGCCAGTAGTACGGGATACTTGAACACTGAAGCTTTCTTT.

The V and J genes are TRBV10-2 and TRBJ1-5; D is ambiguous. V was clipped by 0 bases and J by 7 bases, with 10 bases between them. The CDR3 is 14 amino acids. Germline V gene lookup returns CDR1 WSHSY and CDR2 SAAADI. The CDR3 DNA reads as TGCGCCAGCAGTGAGTCGAACTGGAGGCAGCCCCAGCATTTT. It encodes CASSESNWRQPQHF.

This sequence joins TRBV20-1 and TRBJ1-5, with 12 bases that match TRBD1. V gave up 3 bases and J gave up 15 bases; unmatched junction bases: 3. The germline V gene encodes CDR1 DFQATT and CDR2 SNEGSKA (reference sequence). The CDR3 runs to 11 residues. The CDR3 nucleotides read TGCAGTGCTAGGGGACAGGGGGCGACGCATTTT. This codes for CSARGQGATHF.

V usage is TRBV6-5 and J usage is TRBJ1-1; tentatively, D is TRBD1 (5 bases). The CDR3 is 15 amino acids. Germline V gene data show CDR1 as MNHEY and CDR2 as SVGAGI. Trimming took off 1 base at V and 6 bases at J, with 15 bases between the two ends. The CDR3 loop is CASSYFQGGLSEAFF. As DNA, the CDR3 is TGTGCCAGCAGTTACTTCCAGGGCGGTCTATCTGAAGCTTTCTTT.

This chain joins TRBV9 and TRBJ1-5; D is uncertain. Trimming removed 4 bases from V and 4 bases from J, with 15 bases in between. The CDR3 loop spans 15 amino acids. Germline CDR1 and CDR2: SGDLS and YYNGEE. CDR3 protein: CASSPHRGFNQPQHF. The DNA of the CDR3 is TGTGCCAGCAGCCCCCATCGGGGTTTTAATCAGCCCCAGCATTTT.

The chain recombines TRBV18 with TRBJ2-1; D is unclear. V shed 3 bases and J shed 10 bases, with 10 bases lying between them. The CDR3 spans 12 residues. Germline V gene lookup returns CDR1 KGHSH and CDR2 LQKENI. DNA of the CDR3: TGTGCCAGCTCACCGGGCTTTTTGGAGCAGTTCTTC. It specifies CASSPGFLEQFF.

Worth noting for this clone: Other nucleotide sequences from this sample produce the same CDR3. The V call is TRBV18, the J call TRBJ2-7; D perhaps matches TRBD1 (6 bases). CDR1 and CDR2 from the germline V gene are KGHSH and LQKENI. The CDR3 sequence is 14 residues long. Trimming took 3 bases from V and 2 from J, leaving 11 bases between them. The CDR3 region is CASSPSQGAYEQYF. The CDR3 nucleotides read TGTGCCAGCTCACCTTCACAGGGTGCCTACGAGCAGTACTTC.

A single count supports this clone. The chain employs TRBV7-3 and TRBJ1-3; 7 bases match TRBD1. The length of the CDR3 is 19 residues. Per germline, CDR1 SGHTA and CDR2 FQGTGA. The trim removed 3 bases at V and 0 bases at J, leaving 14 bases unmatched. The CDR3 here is CASSFITGTAVFSGNTIYF. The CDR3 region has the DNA TGTGCCAGCAGCTTCATCACCGGGACAGCCGTTTTCTCTGGAAACACCATATATTTT.